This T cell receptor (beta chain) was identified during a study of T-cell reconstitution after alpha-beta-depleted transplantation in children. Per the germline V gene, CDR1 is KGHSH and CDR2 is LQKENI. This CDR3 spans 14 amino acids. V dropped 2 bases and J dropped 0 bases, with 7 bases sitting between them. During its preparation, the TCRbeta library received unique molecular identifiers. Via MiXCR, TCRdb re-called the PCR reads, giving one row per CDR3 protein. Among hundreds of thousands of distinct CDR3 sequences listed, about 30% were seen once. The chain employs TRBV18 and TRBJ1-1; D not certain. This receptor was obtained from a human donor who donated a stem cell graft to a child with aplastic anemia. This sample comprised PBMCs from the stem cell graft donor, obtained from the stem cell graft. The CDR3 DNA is TGTGCCAGCTCACCAGAGGTCATGAACACTGAAGCTTTCTTT. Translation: CASSPEVMNTEAFF.